The clone carrying this T cell receptor beta chain was recorded a few times. Its antigen remains unknown. The sample is drawn from a study of beta chain features in type 1 diabetes. The study's findings and limits: There were fewer insertions and more deletions at the VDJ junctions of type 1 diabetes patients. Within each of all four CD4+ subsets, Type 1 diabetes patients had TCRB CDR3s that were moderately but significantly shorter. For patients, the naive, central memory and Treg TCRB repertoires appeared more alike than for healthy donors. cDNA sequencing could over-represent cells with high TCR expression.

The V and J ends lost 7 bases and 5 bases respectively, with 14 bases between them. Germline V gene data show CDR1 as SQVTM and CDR2 as ANQGSEA. This CDR3 is 12 amino acids long. Stem cell-like memory, regulatory, central memory and naive CD4+ cells were sorted via CD45RO/CCR7/CD25/CD127/CD95/CD27. Isolated RNA was reverse transcribed in full, so expressed TCRB transcripts were sequenced. Profiling relied on immunoSEQ multiplex PCR, and the TCRdb table lists in-frame clones only, not all of them. The data contain about 340,000 clones, approximately 9.9% of them singletons. The rearrangement links TRBV29-1 to TRBJ1-2; no reliable D call. The source of this sequence is a man aged 30-40 years with type 1 diabetes. Material for sequencing was central memory CD4+ T cells from blood. CDR3 in amino acids: CSAEGQLYGYTF. As DNA, the CDR3 is TGCAGCGCCGAAGGTCAGCTTTATGGCTACACCTTC.